This section outlines one TCR beta chain sequence together with its context. This clone has just one count. It lacks a known antigen. Base qualities were left out, and no much larger clone turns up one base away. Germline trimming: 5 bases from V, 7 bases from J; junction bases outside gene matches: 6. Including the terminal cysteine and phenylalanine, the CDR3 comprises 13 residues. CDR3 DNA only is kept here, 39 bases in frame from base 1. The germline V gene (reference sequence) sets CDR1 to MNHEY and CDR2 to SMNVEV. This sample stems from a study of blood T cell repertoires in COVID-19 (dated by TCRdb to the early 2020s). About the study as a whole: Samples covering the acute and convalescent phases of COVID-19 were provided by collaborators in the United States, Italy and Spain. The material from the prospective study consisted of cDNA or gDNA derived from T cells, B-cell-depleted T cells, or PBMCs. Sample metadata almost always included a de-identified subject ID, COVID-19 status, age in years and sex. The repertoires were made available in a free public database intended to serve as a resource for research on the immune response to SARS-CoV-2. Samples came from the ongoing ImmuneRACE study (first 160 participants) plus 1,254 subjects from 6 global collaborators. Subjects who had been exposed to COVID-19, were actively infected with it, or had recovered from it provided the deeply sampled blood TCRbeta repertoires that made up the dataset. HLA class I and class II types, where available, came from metadata supplied by the sample provider rather than from assay-based typing. Overall study outcomes, separate from this receptor: The quantity of clinical and demographic metadata differed by source and by participant and was supplied without curation.

The immunoSEQ Assay, a bias-controlled multiplex PCR, was used to amplify TCRbeta CDR3 regions from genomic DNA. The authors' pipeline ran thus. The number of nucleated cells in each sample was estimated by amplification of reference gene primers within the assay. To quantify the absolute abundance of each unique TCRbeta CDR3 rearrangement, sequence reads were collapsed and filtered. For each sample, productive Simpson clonality was calculated as the square root of Simpson's diversity index over productive rearrangements. The table comes from immuneACCESS by way of TCRdb, which keeps in-frame sequences with V and J called. Part of the clones is missing from these tables; in studies checked, under half for an unresolved V gene and the rest for unknown reasons. The V and J calls and clone size are taken from that table; D and trimming were inferred from the DNA. This sample holds roughly 230,000 clones; 65% to 85% were observed only once. Around 3.6% of the sample comes from the top ten.

Enrolling through a virtual design, the prospective study's participants ranged in age from roughly 18 to 95 years and lived across 20 to 30 United States geographic areas. To assign participants to cohorts, the prospective study relied on clinical history that participants themselves reported in a screening survey and a study questionnaire. For ImmuneRACE Cohort 3, a participant was defined as recovered based on two consecutive negative NP/OP PCR tests, clearance by a healthcare professional, or resolution of symptoms. In the prospective study, whole blood, serum and a nasopharyngeal or oropharyngeal swab were collected from each participant by mobile phlebotomists. Additional blood draws and questionnaires over an approximately 2-month period could optionally be provided by prospective study participants. Before DNA extraction, blood samples from the prospective study were shipped at room temperature or frozen.

The sample comprised PBMCs or T cells enriched from blood (not recorded which). The TCR sequence derives from a man aged 50-59 years who had recovered from COVID-19. The receptor chain draws on TRBV27 and TRBJ1-2, with 8 middle bases fitting TRBD1. At the DNA level, the sequence is TGTGCCAGCAGTCCGCAGGGGGCCCGTGGCTACACCTTC. This encodes CASSPQGARGYTF.